This TCR beta chain was retrieved from a study of glioma-infiltrating T cells. As to this clonotype: Its specificity is unknown. Possible read error: a much larger clone is one base away.

TCR alpha and beta CDR3 regions were amplified from RNA using iRepertoire nested multiplex PCR. For one-step reverse transcription and amplification, 100-400 ng of tissue mRNA or PBMC total RNA was used. TCRdb used MiXCR to reprocess the multiplex PCR reads, holding one entry per CDR3 protein. Of roughly 20,000 distinct CDR3 sequences in the sample, around 23% are singletons; the top ten hold around 12%. V was shortened by 4 bases and J by 4 bases, with 19 bases between the two germline ends. The CDR3 runs 16 residues. Germline V CDR1 and CDR2: MNHEY, SVGEGT. General study results and limits: Gliomas, especially low-grade, showed above-expected tissue-blood divergence; non-neoplastic patients showed below. Tissue and blood shared very few CDR3 sequences.

The sequence was collected from a human donor with low-grade glioma or glioblastoma, undergoing nonglioma brain surgery, or in good health (not recorded which). Sequenced material: glioma tissue, nonneoplastic brain tissue, or PBMCs (not recorded which). The V gene is TRBV6-2 or TRBV6-3, the J gene TRBJ1-1; D gene unclear. The DNA of the CDR3 is TGTGCCAGCAGTTCCCTCGCGACCGCCACGGGCACTGAAGCTTTCTTT. It is translated as CASSSLATATGTEAFF.